This T cell receptor beta chain was sequenced during a study of identifying expanded T cells in peripheral blood. General study results and limits: Technical replicates showed around 1.3 changed clones; approximately 2 weeks 15 to 20; four weeks 19.

TCRdb's copy holds only in-frame clones and misses some; the assay was immunoSEQ multiplex PCR. The table includes 50,000 to 75,000 clones, around 83% detected once. In regard to this clone: Its specificity is not known.

The CDR3 totals 15 residues. Germline lookup yields CDR1 LGHNA and CDR2 YSLEER. The J segment lost 6 bases and the V segment lost 5 bases, leaving 4 bases of the junction unmatched. The chain carries TRBV4-3 and TRBJ2-1, with TRBD2 matching 13 bases. Sequenced: blood. This clonotype was obtained from a person aged 18 to 75 in good health. The CDR3 reads CASSERTSGGNEQFF. The CDR3 DNA reads TGCGCCAGCAGCGAGAGGACTAGCGGGGGCAATGAGCAGTTCTTC.